The rows below give T cell receptor beta chains drawn from one sample of a study of chemoradiotherapy in HPV16-positive cancers. The assay was immunoSEQ multiplex PCR, and TCRdb's table has in-frame clones only and misses some. This repertoire shows 9,500 to 15,000 clones, roughly nine tenths found once; its top ten account for about 2.6%. Sequencing used blood, obtained from a patient who underwent chemoradiotherapy. Source of these receptors: a human donor with HPV-associated anogenital cancer. The CDR3 runs from the conserved cysteine through the conserved F or W. A D gene is named only where the DNA matches it firmly. The size entry is marked missing in some rows and otherwise reads once, few, many or a size class.

v_gene: TRBV5-4
j_gene: TRBJ1-1
d_gene: .
abundance: .
CDR3aa: CASRQGRVAFF
CDR3nt: TGTGCCAGCAGGCAGGGTCGCGTAGCTTTCTTT

v_gene: TRBV7-9
j_gene: TRBJ1-1
d_gene: .
abundance: .
CDR3aa: CASSLASGQTEAFF
CDR3nt: TGTGCCAGCAGCTTAGCATCGGGGCAAACTGAAGCTTTCTTT

v_gene: TRBV11-3
j_gene: TRBJ2-2
d_gene: .
abundance: once
CDR3aa: CASSKNTGELFF
CDR3nt: TGTGCCAGCAGCAAAAACACCGGGGAGCTGTTTTTT

v_gene: TRBV6-5
j_gene: TRBJ1-2
d_gene: TRBD1
abundance: .
CDR3aa: CASKMTGDYGYTF
CDR3nt: TGTGCCAGCAAAATGACAGGGGACTATGGCTACACCTTC

v_gene: TRBV5-3
j_gene: TRBJ1-4
d_gene: .
abundance: few
CDR3aa: CARSLPPGQTNEKLFF
CDR3nt: TGTGCCAGAAGCTTGCCCCCCGGGCAGACAAATGAAAAACTGTTTTTT

v_gene: TRBV11-2
j_gene: TRBJ1-3
d_gene: .
abundance: .
CDR3aa: CASSKMRGLAGNTIYF
CDR3nt: TGTGCCAGCAGCAAAATGCGGGGTCTCGCTGGAAACACCATATATTTT

v_gene: TRBV10-3
j_gene: TRBJ1-4
d_gene: .
abundance: .
CDR3aa: CAISYDSLGEKLFF
CDR3nt: TGTGCCATCAGTTATGACAGTCTAGGAGAAAAACTGTTTTTT

v_gene: TRBV7-3
j_gene: TRBJ1-2
d_gene: .
abundance: .
CDR3aa: CAGLADGYTF
CDR3nt: TGCGCAGGCTTAGCGGATGGCTACACCTTC

v_gene: TRBV30
j_gene: TRBJ1-4
d_gene: .
abundance: once
CDR3aa: CAWSPRRGMGTNEKLFF
CDR3nt: TGTGCCTGGAGTCCACGGCGAGGGATGGGAACTAATGAAAAACTGTTTTTT

v_gene: TRBV5-4
j_gene: TRBJ2-2
d_gene: .
abundance: .
CDR3aa: CASSLDPLWTGELFF
CDR3nt: TGTGCCAGCAGCTTGGACCCTCTGTGGACCGGGGAGCTGTTTTTT

v_gene: TRBV6-5
j_gene: TRBJ1-2
d_gene: .
abundance: few
CDR3aa: CASSYSNREDYGYTF
CDR3nt: TGTGCCAGCAGTTACTCAAACAGGGAGGACTATGGCTACACCTTC

v_gene: TRBV14
j_gene: TRBJ2-1
d_gene: TRBD1
abundance: once
CDR3aa: CASSLGQGFGNEQFF
CDR3nt: TGTGCCAGCAGCCTTGGACAGGGGTTTGGGAATGAGCAGTTCTTC

v_gene: TRBV20-1
j_gene: TRBJ1-1
d_gene: .
abundance: few
CDR3aa: CSARETDEAFF
CDR3nt: TGCAGTGCTAGAGAGACAGATGAAGCTTTCTTT

v_gene: TRBV7-9
j_gene: TRBJ2-1
d_gene: TRBD2
abundance: .
CDR3aa: CASRYVAGSLAEFF
CDR3nt: TGTGCCAGCAGATACGTAGCGGGGTCCTTGGCGGAGTTCTTC

v_gene: TRBV29-1
j_gene: TRBJ1-5
d_gene: TRBD1
abundance: .
CDR3aa: CSVEDPAGQREDQPQHF
CDR3nt: TGCAGCGTTGAAGACCCGGCGGGACAGAGGGAAGACCAGCCCCAGCATTTT

v_gene: TRBV6-1
j_gene: TRBJ1-5
d_gene: .
abundance: .
CDR3aa: CASSEAGGKSQPQHF
CDR3nt: TGTGCCAGCAGTGAAGCGGGGGGGAAATCGCAGCCCCAGCATTTT

v_gene: TRBV6-5
j_gene: TRBJ1-2
d_gene: TRBD1
abundance: .
CDR3aa: CASSYSLGQGSGYTF
CDR3nt: TGTGCCAGCAGTTACTCTCTGGGACAGGGTTCGGGCTACACCTTC

v_gene: TRBV10-2
j_gene: TRBJ2-2
d_gene: .
abundance: .
CDR3aa: CASKWGASGGELFF
CDR3nt: TGCGCCAGCAAGTGGGGGGCCTCAGGCGGGGAGCTGTTTTTT